The 17 T cell receptor beta chains listed next were all sequenced from one sample in a study of blood T cell repertoires in COVID-19. This table comes from immunoSEQ multiplex PCR, and its TCRdb copy is limited to in-frame clones, with some not included. The sample shows 35,000 to 50,000 clones, approximately 70% of them seen only once. Sequenced sample: peripheral blood. The source is an elderly man with acute or convalescent COVID-19.

The chain uses TRBV18 and TRBJ2-7; possibly TRBD2 for D (6 bases). The V and J ends lost 6 bases and 2 bases respectively, with 11 bases between them. Germline V gene data show CDR1 as KGHSH and CDR2 as LQKENI. The CDR3 spans 13 residues. The CDR3 is CASSRDSAYEQYF. The CDR3 DNA is TGTGCCAGCTCCCGGGACTCAGCCTACGAGCAGTACTTC.

This clone was counted a few times. The rearrangement links TRBV19 to TRBJ1-2; a weak D match, TRBD1 (5 bases). Trimming took off 0 bases at V and 8 bases at J, with 10 bases between the two ends. Germline V gene lookup returns CDR1 LNHDA and CDR2 SQIVND (reference sequence). The CDR3 covers 13 residues. CDR3 DNA sequence: TGTGCCAGTAGTATAGATGGGGGGGACGGCTACACCTTC. Translating it yields CASSIDGGDGYTF.

On this clone itself: The junction differs from germline at one of its ends, possibly a read error. This chain uses TRBV5-1 with TRBJ1-5; a weak D match, TRBD1 (6 bases). Per germline, CDR1 SGHRS and CDR2 YFSETQ. The CDR3 runs 15 residues. Here the CDR3 DNA reads TGCGCCAGCAGCCAGTCAGGGGCCGGTAATCAACCCCAGCATTTT. Its translation: CASSQSGAGNQPQHF.

This clone was counted only a few times. The chain has TRBV28 and TRBJ1-1; 7 bases match TRBD1. With V trimmed by 5 bases and J by 7 bases, 4 bases remained unmatched. The CDR3 loop spans 12 amino acids. From germline, CDR1 is MDHEN and CDR2 SYDVKM. The CDR3 loop is CASSLWTGEAFF. As DNA, the CDR3 is TGTGCCAGCAGTCTTTGGACAGGTGAAGCTTTCTTT.

The CDR3 DNA is TGTGCCAGCAGCGTAGTAGAAACCGGGGAGCTGTTTTTT. Protein: CASSVVETGELFF. This rearrangement joins TRBV9 to TRBJ2-2; D remains ambiguous. Between the trimmed V and J ends, which lost 0 bases and 5 bases, there was a span of 5 bases. The germline V gene has CDR1 SGDLS and CDR2 YYNGEE. CDR3 size: 13 residues.

As concerns this clone: This sequence is one base from a far larger clone and is likely a read error. The chain carries TRBV5-5 and TRBJ2-7; maybe TRBD1 (6 bases). CDR1 SGHKS and CDR2 YYEKEE come from the germline V gene (reference sequence). The CDR3 is made up of 13 amino acids. The V gene lost 4 bases and the J gene lost 2 bases, with 10 bases spanning the gap. The CDR3: CASSAQGAYEQYF. The CDR3 DNA sequence: TGTGCCAGCAGCGCACAGGGAGCCTACGAGCAGTACTTC.

V gene TRBV6-5 combines with J gene TRBJ2-7; 9 positions agree with TRBD1. Germline CDR1 is MNHEY and CDR2 is SVGAGI. The trim removed 4 bases at V and 0 bases at J, leaving 4 bases unmatched. The CDR3 length is 15 residues. CDR3 nucleotide sequence: TGTGCCAGCAGTTTACAGGGGGCCGGCTCCTACGAGCAGTACTTC. It translates to CASSLQGAGSYEQYF.

This clone has just one count. The genes are TRBV6-6 and TRBJ1-3; D ambiguous. Germline-derived CDR1 and CDR2 are MNHNY and SVGAGI (reference sequence). V lost 0 bases and J 2 bases, leaving 11 bases between the germline ends. The CDR3 runs to 16 residues. The chain's CDR3 is CASSYSGGLAGNTIYF. The CDR3, as DNA: TGTGCCAGCAGTTACTCCGGCGGCCTGGCTGGAAACACCATATATTTT.

This clone was seen more than once but under ten times. Written as DNA, the CDR3 is TGTGCCAGCAGTTTTGGGGGCCGAAATTCACCCCTCCACTTT. Its translation: CASSFGGRNSPLHF. The J gene is TRBJ1-6, the V gene TRBV6-6; a possible D gene is TRBD1 (6 bases). Germline V gene sequence: CDR1 MNHNY, CDR2 SVGAGI (reference sequence). The CDR3 is 14 amino acids. Trimming took 4 bases from V and 7 from J, leaving 11 bases between them.

The rearrangement links TRBV25-1 to TRBJ2-7; the D gene is possibly TRBD2 (8 bases). The V end was cut by 10 bases, the J end by 3 bases, with 19 bases between. The CDR3 is 14 residues long. Germline loops: CDR1 MGHDK, CDR2 SYGVNS. CDR3 sequence reads: CATRGGQLNYEQYF. The CDR3 region has the DNA TGTGCCACCCGGGGGGGACAGTTAAACTACGAGCAGTACTTC.

J is TRBJ1-2 and V is TRBV10-2; 7 bases agree with TRBD1. The germline V gene encodes CDR1 WSHSY and CDR2 SAAADI. V was clipped by 5 bases and J by 3 bases; unmatched bases: 3. This CDR3 contains 13 residues. The CDR3 spells CASSSQGDYGYTF. DNA of the CDR3: TGCGCCAGCAGTTCCCAGGGGGACTATGGCTACACCTTC.

As concerns this clone: Additional DNA sequences in this sample encode the identical CDR3. V is TRBV6-5 and J is TRBJ2-2; a possible D gene is TRBD1 (6 bases). Germline V gene sequence: CDR1 MNHEY, CDR2 SVGAGI. Trimming stripped 5 bases from V and 0 bases from J, with 10 bases between. The CDR3 is 15 residues long. CDR3 region: CASSPGQPNTGELFF. DNA for the CDR3: TGTGCCAGCAGTCCGGGACAACCGAACACCGGGGAGCTGTTTTTT.

This chain links TRBV19 with TRBJ2-1; D possibly corresponds to TRBD2 (5 bases). The CDR3 consists of 16 residues. Germline CDR1 and CDR2: LNHDA and SQIVND (reference sequence). V was clipped by 4 bases and J by 5 bases, with 18 bases between them. CDR3 sequence (DNA): TGTGCCAGTAGTACCCTAGCATCGACTTCCAACAATGAGCAGTTCTTC. Translation gives CASSTLASTSNNEQFF.

The chain is built from TRBV6-1 and TRBJ1-4; D is unresolved. This CDR3 has 14 amino acids. With 3 bases removed from V and 3 bases from J, the gap between germline ends came to 8 bases. The germline gives CDR1 MNHNS, CDR2 SASEGT. The CDR3, as DNA: TGTGCCAGCAGTGACAGTTTTCCTAATGAAAAACTGTTTTTT. Protein product: CASSDSFPNEKLFF.

This clone was counted at least ten times. The gene calls are TRBV19 and TRBJ2-2, with D possibly being TRBD2 (6 bases). Germline V gives CDR1 LNHDA, CDR2 SQIVND (reference sequence). The V end lost 6 bases, the J end lost 0 bases, and 11 bases lay between the germline ends. The CDR3 is made up of 15 amino acids. For the CDR3, the DNA is TGTGCCAGTAGGGGTCGGGAGTCGAACACCGGGGAGCTGTTTTTT. This gives the protein CASRGRESNTGELFF.

In its sample, this clone was seen many times. The J gene is TRBJ2-7, the V gene TRBV7-8; a weak D match, TRBD1 (7 bases). CDR1 and CDR2 from the germline V gene are SGHVS and FQNEAQ. Between the trimmed V and J ends, which lost 4 bases and 3 bases, there was a span of 13 bases. The CDR3 has 14 residues. CDR3 sequence (DNA): TGTGCCAGCAGCTCTCAGGGGGGTCGCTACGAGCAGTACTTC. It specifies CASSSQGGRYEQYF.

The V gene is TRBV4-2, the J gene TRBJ2-1; 11 bases fit TRBD2. This CDR3 is built from 17 residues. Per germline, CDR1 LGHNA and CDR2 YNFKEQ. The J segment lost 7 bases and the V segment lost 0 bases, leaving 8 bases of the junction unmatched. The CDR3 here is CASSQEGGASGRNEQFF. DNA of the CDR3: TGTGCCAGCAGCCAAGAGGGTGGGGCTAGCGGGAGGAATGAGCAGTTCTTC.